The clone carrying this TCR beta chain showed up just once. Its cognate antigen is unknown. The CDR3 loop spans 16 amino acids. The germline V gene has CDR1 SGDLS and CDR2 YYNGEE. J was trimmed by 6 bases and V by 3 bases; bases with no gene match: 11. Produced via immunoSEQ multiplex PCR; TCRdb's table is partial and in-frame only. The sample yields under 150,000 clones, around 89% seen once. The sample originates from a study of T cell responses to AZD1222 COVID-19 vaccine. Findings and caveats of the study: A mostly white British donor set with more females was recruited, and clonal diversity was possibly underestimated.

This receptor was obtained from an adult who received the AZD1222 COVID-19 vaccine. J is TRBJ2-1 and V is TRBV9; 8 nucleotides agree with TRBD1. The sequenced sample was peripheral blood, obtained 28 days after the second AZD1222 dose. The CDR3: CASSAQPRTGSNEQFF. The DNA of the CDR3 is TGTGCCAGCAGCGCACAGCCCCGGACAGGGTCCAATGAGCAGTTCTTC.